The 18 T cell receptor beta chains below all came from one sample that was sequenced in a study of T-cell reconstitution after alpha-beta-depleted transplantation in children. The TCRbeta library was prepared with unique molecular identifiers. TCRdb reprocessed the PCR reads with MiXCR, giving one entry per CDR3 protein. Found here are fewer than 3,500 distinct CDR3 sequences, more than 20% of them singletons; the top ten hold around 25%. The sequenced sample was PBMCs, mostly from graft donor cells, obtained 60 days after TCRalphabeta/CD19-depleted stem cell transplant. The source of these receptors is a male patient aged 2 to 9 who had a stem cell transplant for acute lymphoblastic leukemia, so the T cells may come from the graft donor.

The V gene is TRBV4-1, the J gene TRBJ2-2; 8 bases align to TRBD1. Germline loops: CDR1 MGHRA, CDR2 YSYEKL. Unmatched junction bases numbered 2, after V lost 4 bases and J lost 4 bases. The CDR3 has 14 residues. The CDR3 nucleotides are TGCGCCAGCAGCCCGGACAGGGCCACCGGGGAGCTGTTTTTT. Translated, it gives CASSPDRATGELFF.

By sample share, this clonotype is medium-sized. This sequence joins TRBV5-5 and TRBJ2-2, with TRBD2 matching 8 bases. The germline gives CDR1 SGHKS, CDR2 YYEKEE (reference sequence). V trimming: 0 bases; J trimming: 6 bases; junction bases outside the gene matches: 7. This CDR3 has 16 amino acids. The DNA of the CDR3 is TGTGCCAGCAGCTTGGTCGGTAGCGGGAAGGCCGGGGAGCTGTTTTTT. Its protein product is CASSLVGSGKAGELFF.

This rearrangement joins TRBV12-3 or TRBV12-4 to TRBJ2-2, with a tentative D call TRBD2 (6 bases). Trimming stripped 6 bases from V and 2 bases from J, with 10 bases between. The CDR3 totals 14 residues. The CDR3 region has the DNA TGTGCCAGCAGCCTAGCGCTTAACACCGGGGAGCTGTTTTTT. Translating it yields CASSLALNTGELFF.

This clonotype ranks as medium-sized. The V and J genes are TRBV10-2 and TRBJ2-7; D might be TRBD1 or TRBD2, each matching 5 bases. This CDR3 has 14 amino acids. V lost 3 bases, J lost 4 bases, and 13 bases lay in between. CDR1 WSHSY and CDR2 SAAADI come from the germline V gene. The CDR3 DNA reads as TGCGCCAGCAGTGACTCAGGGAGTGGATACGAGCAGTACTTC. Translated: CASSDSGSGYEQYF.

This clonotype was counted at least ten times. The CDR3 loop is CASSLAGTGFSYSGNTIYF. CDR3 coding DNA: TGTGCCAGCAGCTTAGCGGGGACAGGGTTTTCTTACTCTGGAAACACCATATATTTT. The chain carries TRBV7-2 and TRBJ1-3; the match to TRBD1 covers 9 bases. CDR1 and CDR2 (germline): SGHTA, FQGNSA. With V trimmed by 0 bases and J by 0 bases, 9 bases remained unmatched. The CDR3 contains 19 residues.

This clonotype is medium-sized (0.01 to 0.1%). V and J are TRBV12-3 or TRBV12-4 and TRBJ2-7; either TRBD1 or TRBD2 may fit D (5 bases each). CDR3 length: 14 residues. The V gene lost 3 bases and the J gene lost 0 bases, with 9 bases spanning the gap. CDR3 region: CASSLGVSSYEQYF. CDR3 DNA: TGTGCCAGCAGTTTGGGGGTGAGCTCCTACGAGCAGTACTTC.

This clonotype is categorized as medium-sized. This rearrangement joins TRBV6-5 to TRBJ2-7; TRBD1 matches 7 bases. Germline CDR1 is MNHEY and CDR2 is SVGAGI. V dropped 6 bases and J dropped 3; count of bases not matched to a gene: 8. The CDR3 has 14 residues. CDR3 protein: CASSSWDSFYEQYF. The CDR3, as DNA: TGTGCCAGCAGCTCCTGGGACAGCTTCTACGAGCAGTACTTC.

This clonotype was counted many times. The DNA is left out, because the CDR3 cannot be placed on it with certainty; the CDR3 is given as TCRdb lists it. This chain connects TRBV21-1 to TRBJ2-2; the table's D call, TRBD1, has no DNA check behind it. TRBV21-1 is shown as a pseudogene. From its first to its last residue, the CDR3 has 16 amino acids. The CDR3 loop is CASPLGGPPRPGSCFF.

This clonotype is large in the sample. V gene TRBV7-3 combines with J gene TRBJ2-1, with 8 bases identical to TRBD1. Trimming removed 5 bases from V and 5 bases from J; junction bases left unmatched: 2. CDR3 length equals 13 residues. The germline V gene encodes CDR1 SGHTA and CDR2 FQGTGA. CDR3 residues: CASSQGQDNEQFF. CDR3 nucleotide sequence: TGTGCCAGCAGCCAGGGACAGGACAATGAGCAGTTCTTC. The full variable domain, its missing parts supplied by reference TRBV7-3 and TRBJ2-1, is GAGVSQTPSNKVTEKGKYVELRCDPISGHTALYWYRQSLGQGPEFLIYFQGTGAADDSGLPNDRFFAVRPEGSVSTLKIQRTERGDSAVYLCASSQGQDNEQFFGPGTRLTVL.

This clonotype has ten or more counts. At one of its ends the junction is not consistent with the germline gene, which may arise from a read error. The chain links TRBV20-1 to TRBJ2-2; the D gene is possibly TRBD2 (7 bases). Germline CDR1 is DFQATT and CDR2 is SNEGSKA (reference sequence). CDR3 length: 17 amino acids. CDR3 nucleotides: TGCTGTGCTAGAGATCTCGGTGGGGGGGCCACGTATGGGGAGCTGTTTTTT. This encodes CCARDLGGGATYGELFF.

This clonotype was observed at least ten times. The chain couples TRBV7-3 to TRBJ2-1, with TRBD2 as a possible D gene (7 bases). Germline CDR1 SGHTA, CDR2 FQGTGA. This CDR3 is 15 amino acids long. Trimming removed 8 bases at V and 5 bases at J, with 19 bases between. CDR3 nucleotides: TGTGCCAGCTCTTGCCTAGCGGAGGGGGACAATGAGCAGTTCTTC. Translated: CASSCLAEGDNEQFF.

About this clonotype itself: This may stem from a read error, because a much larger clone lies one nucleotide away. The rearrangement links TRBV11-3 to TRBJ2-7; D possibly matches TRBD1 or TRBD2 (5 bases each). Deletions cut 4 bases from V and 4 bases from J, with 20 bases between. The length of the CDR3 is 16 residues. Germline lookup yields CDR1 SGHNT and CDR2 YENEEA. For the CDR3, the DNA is TGTGCCAGCAGCTCCGGGCCGGGACGGGAATTTTACGAGCAGTACTTC. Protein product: CASSSGPGREFYEQYF. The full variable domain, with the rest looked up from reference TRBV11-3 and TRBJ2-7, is EAGVVQSPRYKIIEKKQPVAFWCNPISGHNTLYWYLQNLGQGPELLIRYENEEAVDDSQLPKDRFSAERLKGVDSTLKIQPAELGDSAVYLCASSSGPGREFYEQYFGPGTRLTVT.

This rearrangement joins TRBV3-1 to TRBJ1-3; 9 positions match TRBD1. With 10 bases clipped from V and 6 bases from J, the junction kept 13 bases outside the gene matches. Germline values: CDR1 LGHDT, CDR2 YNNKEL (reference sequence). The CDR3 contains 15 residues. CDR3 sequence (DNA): TGTGCCACCTGCCAAGGGACAGGGTGGGAAAACACCATATATTTT. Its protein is CATCQGTGWENTIYF.

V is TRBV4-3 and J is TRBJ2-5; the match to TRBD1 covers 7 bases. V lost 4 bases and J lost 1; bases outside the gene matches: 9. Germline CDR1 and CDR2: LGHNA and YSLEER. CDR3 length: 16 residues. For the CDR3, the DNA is TGCGCCAGCAGCCGAGAGACAGGGAGCACCCAAGAGACCCAGTACTTC. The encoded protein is CASSRETGSTQETQYF.

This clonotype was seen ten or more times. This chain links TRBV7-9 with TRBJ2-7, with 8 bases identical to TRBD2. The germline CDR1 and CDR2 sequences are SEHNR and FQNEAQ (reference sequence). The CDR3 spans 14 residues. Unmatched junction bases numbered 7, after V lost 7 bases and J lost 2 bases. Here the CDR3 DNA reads TGTGCCAGCATCACCACTAGCGGTCCCTACGAGCAGTACTTC. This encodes CASITTSGPYEQYF.

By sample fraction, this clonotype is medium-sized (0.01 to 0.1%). The CDR3 here is CASSLDGEDEQFF. DNA for the CDR3: TGTGCCAGCAGTTTAGACGGTGAGGATGAGCAGTTCTTC. The rearrangement uses TRBV12-3 or TRBV12-4 and TRBJ2-1; no firm D call. The CDR3 covers 13 residues. The V gene lost 1 base and the J gene lost 8 bases, with 9 bases spanning the gap.

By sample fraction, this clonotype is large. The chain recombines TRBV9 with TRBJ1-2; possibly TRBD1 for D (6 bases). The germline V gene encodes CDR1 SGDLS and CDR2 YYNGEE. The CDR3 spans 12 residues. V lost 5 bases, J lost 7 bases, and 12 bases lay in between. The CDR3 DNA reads TGTGCCAGCAGAGGGGGAGGCTTTGGCTACACCTTC. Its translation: CASRGGGFGYTF.

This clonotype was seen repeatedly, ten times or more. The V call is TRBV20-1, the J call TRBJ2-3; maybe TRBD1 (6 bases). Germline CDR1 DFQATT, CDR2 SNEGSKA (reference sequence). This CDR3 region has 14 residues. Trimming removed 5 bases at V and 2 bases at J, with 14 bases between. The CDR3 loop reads CSAHKDSSTDTQYF. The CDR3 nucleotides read TGCAGTGCTCATAAGGACAGTTCCACAGATACGCAGTATTTT.